This T cell receptor (beta chain) was obtained from a study of beta chain features in type 1 diabetes. This clone was detected only a few times. The target antigen is unknown. Of the isolated RNA, all was reverse transcribed, and so the sequenced material was expressed TCRB transcripts. Assay: immunoSEQ multiplex PCR; the TCRdb copy retains only in-frame clones and omits some. The data hold under 800,000 clones, with less than 20% observed a single time. General study results and limits: Healthy donors had naive, central memory and Treg TCRB repertoires that appeared less similar than those seen among patients.

The sequence was collected from a young man in good health. The sample taken for sequencing was naive CD4+ T cells from blood.

This CDR3 is CASSQVILRGRALDTQYF. The CDR3 region has the DNA TGTGCCAGCAGCCAAGTGATTCTACGGGGGAGGGCCTTAGATACGCAGTATTTT. The chain combines TRBV14 with TRBJ2-3, with 7 bases matching TRBD2. This CDR3 spans 18 amino acids. The trim removed 1 base at V and 5 bases at J, leaving 15 bases unmatched. Germline values: CDR1 SGHDN, CDR2 FVKESK.